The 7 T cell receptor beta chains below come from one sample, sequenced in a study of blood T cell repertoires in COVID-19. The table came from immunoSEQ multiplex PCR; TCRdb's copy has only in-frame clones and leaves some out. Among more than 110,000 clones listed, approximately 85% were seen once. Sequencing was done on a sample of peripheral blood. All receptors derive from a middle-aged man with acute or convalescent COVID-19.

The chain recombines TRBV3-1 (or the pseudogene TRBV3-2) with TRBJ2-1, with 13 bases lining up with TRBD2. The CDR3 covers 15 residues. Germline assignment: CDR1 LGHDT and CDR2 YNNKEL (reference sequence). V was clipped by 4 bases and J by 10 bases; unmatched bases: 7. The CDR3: CASSLTSGGALEQFF. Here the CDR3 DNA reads TGTGCCAGCAGCCTCACTAGCGGGGGGGCATTAGAGCAGTTCTTC.

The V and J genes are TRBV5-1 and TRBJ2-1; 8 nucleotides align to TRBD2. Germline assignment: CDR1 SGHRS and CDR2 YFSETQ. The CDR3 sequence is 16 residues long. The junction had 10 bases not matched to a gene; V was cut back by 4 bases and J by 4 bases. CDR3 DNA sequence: TGCGCCAGCAGCCCGACAGCGGGAGTGGAATACAATGAGCAGTTCTTC. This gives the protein CASSPTAGVEYNEQFF.

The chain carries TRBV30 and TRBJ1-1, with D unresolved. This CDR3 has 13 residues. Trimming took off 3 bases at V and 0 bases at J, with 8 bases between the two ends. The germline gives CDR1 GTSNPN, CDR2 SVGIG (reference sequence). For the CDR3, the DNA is TGTGCCTGGAGCCGGTCGGTGAACACTGAAGCTTTCTTT. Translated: CAWSRSVNTEAFF.

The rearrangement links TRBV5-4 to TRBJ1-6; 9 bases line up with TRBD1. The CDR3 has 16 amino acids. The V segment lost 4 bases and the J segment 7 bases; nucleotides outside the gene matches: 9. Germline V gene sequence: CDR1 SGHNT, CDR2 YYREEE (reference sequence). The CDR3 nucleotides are TGTGCCAGCAGCCCTAGACAGGGGGATAGGAATTCACCCCTCCACTTT. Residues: CASSPRQGDRNSPLHF.

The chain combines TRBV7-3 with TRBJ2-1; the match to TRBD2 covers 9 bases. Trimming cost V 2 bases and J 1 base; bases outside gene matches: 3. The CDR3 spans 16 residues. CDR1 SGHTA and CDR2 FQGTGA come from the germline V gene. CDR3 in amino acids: CASSLPGLASYNEQFF. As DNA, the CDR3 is TGTGCCAGCAGCTTACCGGGACTAGCTTCCTACAATGAGCAGTTCTTC.

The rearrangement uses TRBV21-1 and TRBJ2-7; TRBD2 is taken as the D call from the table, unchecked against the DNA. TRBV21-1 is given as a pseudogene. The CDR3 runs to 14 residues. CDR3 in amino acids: CASSRGQDDYEQYF. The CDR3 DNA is TGTGCCAGCAGCAGAGGGCAGGACGACTACGAGCAGTACTTC.

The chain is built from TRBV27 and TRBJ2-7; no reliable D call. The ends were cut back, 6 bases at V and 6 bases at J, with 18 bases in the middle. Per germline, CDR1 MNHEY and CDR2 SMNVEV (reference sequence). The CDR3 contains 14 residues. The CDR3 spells CASRPRPLYPEQYF. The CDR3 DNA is TGTGCCAGCAGACCTAGGCCCCTGTACCCCGAGCAGTACTTC.